Below, one TCR beta chain is given with its context. Antigen: not known. Other DNA sequences in this specimen translate into the identical CDR3. The data stem from a study of shared clonotypes between healthy human individuals. Study in general: Per donor, three plates held CD4 naive cells, three held CD4 memory, two held CD8 naive and one held CD8 memory.

V lost 3 bases and J lost 1, with 6 bases in between. The CDR3 is made up of 13 amino acids. Germline lookup yields CDR1 KGHSH and CDR2 LQKENI. General observations from the study: Sorted-subset sequencing, rarefaction showed, was incomplete despite large depth.

Investigators divided CD4+ cells into CD45RA+ naive and CD45RA-negative memory subsets. In the original analysis: Filtering was not the same, since immunoSEQ gave junction-only sequences without quality scores. Method: immunoSEQ multiplex PCR; TCRdb's copy keeps in-frame clones and lacks some. V and J calls and clone size follow that table, whereas D and trimming were derived from the DNA. The repertoire holds some 1 million clones, with about 70% as singletons. Sequenced: memory CD4+ T cells sorted from blood. Subset noted: CD45RA-negative fraction. This chain joins TRBV18 and TRBJ2-5; D ambiguous. This clonotype was sampled from a man aged 18 to 29 in good health. CDR3 protein: CASSPGSQETQYF. The CDR3 DNA is TGTGCCAGCTCACCGGGCAGCCAAGAGACCCAGTACTTC.